The 20 T cell receptor beta chains given below trace back to one sample, sequenced in a study of T cell responses to AZD1222 COVID-19 vaccine. Assay used: immunoSEQ multiplex PCR; TCRdb lists only in-frame clones, some missing. This repertoire shows about 190,000 clones, around 87% found once; its top ten account for about 6.9%. This sample comprised peripheral blood, obtained on day 0 of AZD1222 vaccination. Every receptor here comes from an adult in good health.

The chain recombines TRBV11-3 with TRBJ2-3; 8 nucleotides agree with TRBD2. Germline loops: CDR1 SGHNT, CDR2 YENEEA. The CDR3 is 15 amino acids. V lost 3 bases and J lost 6; bases outside the gene matches: 8. The CDR3 spells CASSFSGVAHDTQYF. Here the CDR3 DNA reads TGTGCCAGCAGCTTTAGCGGGGTGGCCCACGATACGCAGTATTTT.

This chain links TRBV6-6 with TRBJ2-2, with D tentatively TRBD1 (5 bases). The CDR3 runs 16 residues. Per germline, CDR1 MNHNY and CDR2 SVGAGI (reference sequence). The V end was cut by 2 bases, the J end by 3 bases, with 13 bases between. DNA of the CDR3: TGTGCCAGCAGTTACCCCCCCCAGGGTGACACCGGGGAGCTGTTTTTT. It translates to CASSYPPQGDTGELFF.

The J gene is TRBJ2-3, the V gene TRBV10-1, with TRBD2 matching over 7 bases. This CDR3 is built from 17 residues. With V trimmed by 0 bases and J by 2 bases, 8 bases remained unmatched. The germline V gene encodes CDR1 WNHNN and CDR2 SYGVQD (reference sequence). The CDR3 nucleotides are TGCGCCAGCAGTGAGTCCCGTTCTAGCGGAAACACAGATACGCAGTATTTT. Protein product: CASSESRSSGNTDTQYF.

This clone was observed many times. DNA of the CDR3: TGTGCCAGCAGCACCGGGACAGGGGGCTTTGGAGGGCAAGAGACCCAGTACTTC. Its translation: CASSTGTGGFGGQETQYF. The V and J genes are TRBV7-2 and TRBJ2-5; 12 nucleotides agree with TRBD1. The CDR3 covers 18 residues. CDR1 is SGHTA and CDR2 is FQGNSA in the germline V gene. Trimming removed 5 bases from V and 2 bases from J; junction bases left unmatched: 12.

The chain couples TRBV3-1 (or the pseudogene TRBV3-2) to TRBJ2-7; a possible D gene is TRBD1 (5 bases). V was pared by 3 bases and J by 0 bases, with 15 bases between. This CDR3 contains 16 residues. From germline, CDR1 is LGHDT and CDR2 YNNKEL (reference sequence). The CDR3 loop reads CASSHGQFLSSYEQYF. The CDR3 region has the DNA TGTGCCAGCAGCCATGGACAATTTCTGAGCTCCTACGAGCAGTACTTC.

The gene calls are TRBV7-2 and TRBJ1-3; no clear D. The germline V gene encodes CDR1 SGHTA and CDR2 FQGNSA. The CDR3 sequence is 16 residues long. V was cut by 5 bases and J by 0 bases, with 14 bases left in between. The CDR3 reads CASSRFYGSSGNTIYF. DNA of the CDR3: TGTGCCAGCAGCCGCTTTTACGGGAGCTCTGGAAACACCATATATTTT.

V and J are TRBV27 and TRBJ2-2; perhaps TRBD2 as D (6 bases). Trimming shortened V by 4 bases and J by 4 bases, and 16 bases separated the two germline ends. CDR3 length equals 16 residues. Germline V gives CDR1 MNHEY, CDR2 SMNVEV (reference sequence). The CDR3 reads CASSWIGGSSTGELFF. CDR3 nucleotide sequence: TGTGCCAGCAGTTGGATTGGGGGGTCGAGCACCGGGGAGCTGTTTTTT.

V usage is TRBV4-2 and J usage is TRBJ1-4; 8 positions match TRBD1. CDR1 is LGHNA, CDR2 YNFKEQ, per germline. J lost 5 bases, V lost 0 bases, and 5 bases had no gene match. This CDR3 is built from 16 residues. The CDR3 sequence is CASSQESRQGNEKLFF. Written as DNA, the CDR3 is TGTGCCAGCAGCCAAGAGTCGAGACAGGGGAATGAAAAACTGTTTTTT.

The chain employs TRBV9 and TRBJ2-7; 11 bases agree with TRBD1. There are 18 residues in the CDR3. Losses at the gene ends were 0 bases for V and 7 bases for J; bases not matched to a gene: 15. The V gene's germline CDR1 is SGDLS and CDR2 YYNGEE. The CDR3 DNA sequence: TGTGCCAGCAGCGTAGGAGGAGGGGACAGGGGGATTTTCTTTGAGCAGTACGTC. It yields the protein CASSVGGGDRGIFFEQYV.

The CDR3, as DNA: TGTGCCAGCTCACCAGGGGGCATCTCTGGAAACACCATATATTTT. Translating gives CASSPGGISGNTIYF. This chain links TRBV18 with TRBJ1-3, with D perhaps TRBD1 (6 bases). The CDR3 is 15 amino acids. Germline V gene lookup returns CDR1 KGHSH and CDR2 LQKENI. V was cut by 2 bases and J by 0 bases, with 8 bases left in between.

The chain has TRBV5-1 and TRBJ1-1; the match to TRBD1 covers 7 bases. Trimming took 5 bases from V and 0 from J; bases not matched to a gene: 7. Germline CDR1 reads SGHRS; CDR2 reads YFSETQ. CDR3 length: 15 amino acids. CDR3 loop: CASSTGDLMNTEAFF. The CDR3 DNA follows: TGCGCCAGCAGTACAGGGGACCTAATGAACACTGAAGCTTTCTTT.

V usage is TRBV7-2 and J usage is TRBJ2-5; the D gene is possibly TRBD2 (6 bases). V lost 5 bases, J lost 2 bases, and 9 bases lay in between. This CDR3 spans 13 amino acids. Germline values: CDR1 SGHTA, CDR2 FQGNSA. CDR3 coding DNA: TGTGCCAGCAGCCCTAGCGTTCAAGAGACCCAGTACTTC. The encoded protein is CASSPSVQETQYF.

The chain employs TRBV6-1 and TRBJ1-1; maybe TRBD1 (6 bases). Deletions cut 3 bases from V and 4 bases from J, with 12 bases between. The germline gives CDR1 MNHNS, CDR2 SASEGT. The CDR3 covers 14 residues. The CDR3 is CASSEGGALTEAFF. Written as DNA, the CDR3 is TGTGCCAGCAGTGAGGGGGGGGCGCTCACTGAAGCTTTCTTT.

The V and J genes are TRBV7-9 and TRBJ1-5, with 12 positions matching TRBD1. This CDR3 comprises 19 residues. The germline V gene encodes CDR1 SEHNR and CDR2 FQNEAQ (reference sequence). J lost 2 bases, V lost 1 base, and 9 bases had no gene match. CDR3 coding DNA: TGTGCCAGCAGCTTAGTTTTCGGGACAGGGGGCGAGGGCAATCAGCCCCAGCATTTT. As protein: CASSLVFGTGGEGNQPQHF.

The chain links TRBV7-9 to TRBJ2-6, with D perhaps TRBD1 (6 bases). Germline V gives CDR1 SEHNR, CDR2 FQNEAQ (reference sequence). V was trimmed by 5 bases and J by 0 bases, leaving 11 bases between them. The CDR3 runs 16 residues. Written as DNA, the CDR3 is TGTGCCAGCAGCATAACAGGGTCCTCTGGGGCCAACGTCCTGACTTTC. It yields the protein CASSITGSSGANVLTF.

The chain carries TRBV18 and TRBJ2-7; the match to TRBD1 covers 7 bases. The germline gives CDR1 KGHSH, CDR2 LQKENI. V was pared by 2 bases and J by 6 bases, with 4 bases of the junction left unmatched. This CDR3 region has 13 residues. This CDR3 reads CASSPGDRVEQYV. The CDR3 DNA is TGTGCCAGCTCACCAGGCGACAGGGTCGAGCAGTACGTC.

The chain employs TRBV6-6 and TRBJ2-5; 9 nucleotides line up with TRBD1. The CDR3 length is 13 residues. The V and J ends lost 6 bases and 5 bases, in that order; junction bases with no gene match: 4. The germline V gene encodes CDR1 MNHNY and CDR2 SVGAGI (reference sequence). This CDR3 reads CASSHTGGETQYF. Here the CDR3 DNA reads TGTGCCAGCAGCCATACAGGGGGCGAGACCCAGTACTTC.

This clone was recorded only once. The gene calls are TRBV18 and TRBJ2-1; D possibly corresponds to TRBD1 (5 bases). The V gene's germline CDR1 is KGHSH and CDR2 LQKENI. This CDR3 contains 15 residues. V was shortened by 3 bases and J by 4 bases, with 13 bases between the two germline ends. The CDR3 DNA reads TGTGCCAGCTCACCGGGGCTCGCTACATACAATGAGCAGTTCTTC. Translated: CASSPGLATYNEQFF. Full variable domain (missing parts from reference TRBV18 and TRBJ2-1): NAGVMQNPRHLVRRRGQEARLRCSPMKGHSHVYWYRQLPEEGLKFMVYLQKENIIDESGMPKERFSAEFPKEGPSILRIQQVVRGDSAAYFCASSPGLATYNEQFFGPGTRLTVL.

This clone appeared once. The chain uses TRBV6-6 and TRBJ1-2, with 12 bases aligning to TRBD1. Germline trimming cut 7 bases from V and 6 bases from J; bases unmatched to any gene: 6. This CDR3 is built from 14 residues. Per the germline V gene, CDR1 is MNHNY and CDR2 is SVGAGI (reference sequence). The CDR3 DNA sequence: TGTGCCAGCAACACAAGGGACAGGGGGCATGGCTACACCTTC. It specifies CASNTRDRGHGYTF.

The rearrangement uses TRBV9 and TRBJ1-2; D uncertain. CDR3 length equals 11 residues. The V gene lost 0 bases and the J gene lost 7 bases, with 4 bases spanning the gap. Germline loops: CDR1 SGDLS, CDR2 YYNGEE. The CDR3, as DNA: TGTGCCAGCAGCGTAGGCGCTGGCTACACCTTC. It encodes CASSVGAGYTF.